This entry is about one T cell receptor (beta chain). No antigen is known for it. The data derive from a study of T cell responses to AZD1222 COVID-19 vaccine. Study-wide points: Clonal diversity was possibly underestimated; the donors were predominantly white British and more often female. There were repertoire samples only from the period after the peak T cell response. Spike-specific TCR breadth rose after two AZD1222 doses, and depth rose as well.

Sequencing used immunoSEQ multiplex PCR; TCRdb keeps in-frame clones, though not all of them. The profile shows 70,000 to 100,000 clones, approximately 90% of them singletons. Trimming took off 2 bases at V and 3 bases at J, with 11 bases between the two ends. The CDR3 consists of 14 residues. The source material was peripheral blood, sampled 28 days after the second AZD1222 dose. This receptor was taken from an adult who received the AZD1222 COVID-19 vaccine. This chain uses TRBV23-1 with TRBJ2-7, with D possibly being TRBD1 (5 bases). TRBV23-1 qualifies as an ORF whose function is uncertain. CDR3 nucleotides: TGCGCCAGCAGTCAAATTGTCCAGGGCTACGAGCAGTACTTC. Its protein product is CASSQIVQGYEQYF.